The 12 T cell receptor beta chains below come from one sample, sequenced in a study of blood T cell repertoires in COVID-19. This table comes from immunoSEQ multiplex PCR, and its TCRdb copy is limited to in-frame clones, with some not included. Of 150,000 to 200,000 clones detected, less than 85% appear once; the ten largest clones hold 3%. The sequenced sample was peripheral blood. These receptors originate from a woman older than 75 with acute or convalescent COVID-19.

This rearrangement joins TRBV30 to TRBJ1-1; D is uncertain. V was shortened by 0 bases and J by 5 bases, with 10 bases between the two germline ends. Germline CDR1 and CDR2: GTSNPN and SVGIG (reference sequence). The CDR3 runs 13 residues. The CDR3: CAWSVERATEAFF. The CDR3 nucleotides are TGTGCCTGGAGTGTAGAAAGAGCGACTGAAGCTTTCTTT. The whole variable domain, filled in from reference TRBV30 and TRBJ1-1, reads SQTIHQWPATLVQPVGSPLSLECTVEGTSNPNLYWYRQAAGRGLQLLFYSVGIGQISSEVPQNLSASRPQDRQFILSSKKLLLSDSGFYLCAWSVERATEAFFGQGTRLTVV.

The chain carries TRBV28 and TRBJ2-7; weak D call: TRBD2 (6 bases). CDR3 length: 15 residues. Trimming took 4 bases from V and 4 from J, leaving 17 bases between them. Germline assignment: CDR1 MDHEN and CDR2 SYDVKM. CDR3 amino acids: CASSSRDFSPYEQYF. The CDR3 bases are TGTGCCAGCAGTTCAAGGGACTTTTCCCCATACGAGCAGTACTTC.

V is TRBV5-5 and J is TRBJ2-5; 8 bases align to TRBD1. This CDR3 has 14 residues. The junction had 9 bases not matched to a gene; V was cut back by 4 bases and J by 7 bases. Germline V gene lookup returns CDR1 SGHKS and CDR2 YYEKEE (reference sequence). CDR3 bases: TGTGCCAGCAGCCCGGGACAGGTCTTTGGGACCCAGTACTTC. Protein: CASSPGQVFGTQYF.

The rearrangement joins TRBV7-9 to TRBJ1-4; the D is unclear. With 5 bases removed from V and 8 bases from J, the gap between germline ends came to 12 bases. This CDR3 region has 13 residues. Germline V CDR1 and CDR2: SEHNR, FQNEAQ (reference sequence). In nucleotides, the CDR3 is TGTGCCAGCAGCCCGCAGACATCAGAAAAACTGTTTTTT. It yields the protein CASSPQTSEKLFF. Combining the CDR3 with reference TRBV7-9 and TRBJ1-4 gives the whole variable domain DTGVSQNPRHKITKRGQNVTFRCDPISEHNRLYWYRQTLGQGPEFLTYFQNEAQLEKSRLLSDRFSAERPKGSFSTLEIQRTEQGDSAMYLCASSPQTSEKLFFGSGTQLSVL.

The rearrangement links TRBV5-1 to TRBJ1-2; D possibly corresponds to TRBD1 (5 bases). Germline values: CDR1 SGHRS, CDR2 YFSETQ. The V gene lost 2 bases and the J gene lost 1 base, with 15 bases spanning the gap. The CDR3 covers 16 residues. CDR3 sequence (DNA): TGCGCCAGCAGCTTCCGTGAGCCCAGGGATAACTATGGCTACACCTTC. Translated, it gives CASSFREPRDNYGYTF.

This rearrangement joins TRBV28 to TRBJ2-1; D is ambiguous. Per germline, CDR1 MDHEN and CDR2 SYDVKM. The CDR3 loop spans 16 amino acids. Trimming left V 2 bases short and J 7 bases short, with 18 bases between. DNA for the CDR3: TGTGCCAGCAGTTTACCCCCGACTTATTACCGGAATGAGCAGTTCTTC. Encoded protein: CASSLPPTYYRNEQFF.

The CDR3 DNA reads TGTGCCAGCAGTGATTGGGACTACGGCGACAATGAGCAGTTCTTC. It encodes CASSDWDYGDNEQFF. This chain links TRBV6-1 with TRBJ2-1, with 7 bases fitting TRBD2. The CDR3 length is 15 residues. Trimming removed 3 bases from V and 5 bases from J; junction bases left unmatched: 7. Germline CDR1 is MNHNS and CDR2 is SASEGT.

CDR3 bases: TGCGCCAGCAGCCAAGAACGACTGGTAGCGGAGGGGGCCGATACGCAGTATTTT. It specifies CASSQERLVAEGADTQYF. This chain connects TRBV4-1 to TRBJ2-3; the D gene is possibly TRBD1 (7 bases). The V end was cut by 0 bases, the J end by 6 bases, with 22 bases between. CDR1 MGHRA and CDR2 YSYEKL come from the germline V gene. The CDR3 runs to 18 residues.

This chain connects TRBV24-1 to TRBJ2-1; 15 nucleotides agree with TRBD2. V was pared by 7 bases and J by 9 bases, with 12 bases of the junction left unmatched. Germline V lookup: CDR1 KGHDR, CDR2 SFDVKD. This CDR3 contains 17 residues. The CDR3 loop reads CATSARAGTSGRSEQFF. The CDR3 bases are TGTGCCACCAGCGCGAGGGCCGGGACTAGCGGGAGGTCTGAGCAGTTCTTC.

The V and J genes are TRBV13 and TRBJ2-1; TRBD2 is a possible D gene (6 bases). In germline, CDR1 is PRHDT, CDR2 FYEKMQ (reference sequence). The V end lost 1 base, the J end lost 0 bases, and 13 bases lay between the germline ends. CDR3 length: 17 amino acids. The DNA for the CDR3 is TGTGCCAGCAGCTTAGAACCCGCTAGCGACTCCTACAATGAGCAGTTCTTC. Encoded protein: CASSLEPASDSYNEQFF.

DNA of the CDR3: TGTGCCAGCTCAACGGGACTAAGCTCCTACGAGCAGTACTTC. This sequence encodes CASSTGLSSYEQYF. This sequence joins TRBV18 and TRBJ2-7; 7 positions agree with TRBD2. From germline, CDR1 is KGHSH and CDR2 LQKENI. This CDR3 region has 14 residues. Trimming at V came to 5 bases and at J to 0 bases, leaving 4 bases not matched to a gene.

V usage is TRBV28 and J usage is TRBJ2-7; D perhaps matches TRBD2 (6 bases). Germline V gene data show CDR1 as MDHEN and CDR2 as SYDVKM. V dropped 4 bases and J dropped 3 bases, with 16 bases sitting between them. There are 15 residues in the CDR3. This CDR3 reads CASSSPGLPVYEQYF. CDR3 DNA sequence: TGTGCCAGCAGTTCCCCGGGACTGCCAGTCTACGAGCAGTACTTC.